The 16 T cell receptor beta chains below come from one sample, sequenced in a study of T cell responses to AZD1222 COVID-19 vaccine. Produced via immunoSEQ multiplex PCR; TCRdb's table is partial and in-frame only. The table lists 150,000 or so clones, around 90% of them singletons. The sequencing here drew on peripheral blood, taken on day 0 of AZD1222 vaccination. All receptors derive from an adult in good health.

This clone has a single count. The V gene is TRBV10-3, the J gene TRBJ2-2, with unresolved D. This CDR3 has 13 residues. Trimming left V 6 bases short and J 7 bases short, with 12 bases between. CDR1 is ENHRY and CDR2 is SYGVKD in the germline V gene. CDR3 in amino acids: CAISPGSNGELFF. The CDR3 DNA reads TGTGCCATCAGCCCAGGATCCAACGGGGAGCTGTTTTTT.

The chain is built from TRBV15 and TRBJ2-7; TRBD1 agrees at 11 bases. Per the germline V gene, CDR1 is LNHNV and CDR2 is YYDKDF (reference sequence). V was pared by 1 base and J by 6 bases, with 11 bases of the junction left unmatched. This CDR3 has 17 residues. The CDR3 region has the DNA TGTGCCACCAGCAGAGGGACAGGGGGCGCCGGTTTTCGCGAGCAGTACTTC. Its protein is CATSRGTGGAGFREQYF.

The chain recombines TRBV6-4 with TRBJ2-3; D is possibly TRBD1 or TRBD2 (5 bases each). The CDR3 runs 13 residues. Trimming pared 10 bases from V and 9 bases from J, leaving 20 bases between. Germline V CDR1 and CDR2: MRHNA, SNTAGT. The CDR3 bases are TGTGCCACCTCCGGGACGGCGGCTGGGACGCAGTATTTT. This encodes CATSGTAAGTQYF.

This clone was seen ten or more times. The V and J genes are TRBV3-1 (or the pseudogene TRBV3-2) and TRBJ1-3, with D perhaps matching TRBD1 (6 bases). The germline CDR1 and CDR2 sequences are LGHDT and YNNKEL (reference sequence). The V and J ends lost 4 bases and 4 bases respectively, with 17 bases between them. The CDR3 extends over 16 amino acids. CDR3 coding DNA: TGTGCCAGCAGCCCACTCGGCCCAGGGGACGGAAACACCATATATTTT. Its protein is CASSPLGPGDGNTIYF.

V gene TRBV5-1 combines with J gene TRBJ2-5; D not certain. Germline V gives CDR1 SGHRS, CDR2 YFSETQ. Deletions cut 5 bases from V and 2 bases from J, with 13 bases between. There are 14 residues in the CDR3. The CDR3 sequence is CASSPGQAQETQYF. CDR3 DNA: TGCGCCAGCAGTCCAGGTCAGGCACAAGAGACCCAGTACTTC.

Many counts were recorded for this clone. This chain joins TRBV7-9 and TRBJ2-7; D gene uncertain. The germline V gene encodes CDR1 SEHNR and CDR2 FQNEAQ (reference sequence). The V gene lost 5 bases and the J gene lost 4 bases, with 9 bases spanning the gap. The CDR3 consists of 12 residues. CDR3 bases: TGTGCCAGCAGCCGTACAGATTACGAGCAGTACTTC. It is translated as CASSRTDYEQYF.

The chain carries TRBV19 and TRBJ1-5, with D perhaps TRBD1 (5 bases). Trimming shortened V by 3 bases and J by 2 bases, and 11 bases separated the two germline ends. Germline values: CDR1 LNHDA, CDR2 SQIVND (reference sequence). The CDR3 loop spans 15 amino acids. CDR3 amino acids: CASSMGTGGNQPQHF. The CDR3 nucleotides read TGTGCCAGTAGTATGGGGACGGGTGGCAATCAGCCCCAGCATTTT.

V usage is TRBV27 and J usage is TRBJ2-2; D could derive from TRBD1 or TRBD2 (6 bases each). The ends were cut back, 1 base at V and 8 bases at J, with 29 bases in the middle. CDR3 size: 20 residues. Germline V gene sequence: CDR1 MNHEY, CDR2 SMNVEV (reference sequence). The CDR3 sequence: CASSLYGAGTPARGGGELFF. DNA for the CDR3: TGTGCCAGCAGTTTATACGGGGCCGGGACTCCCGCCCGAGGGGGTGGGGAGCTGTTTTTT.

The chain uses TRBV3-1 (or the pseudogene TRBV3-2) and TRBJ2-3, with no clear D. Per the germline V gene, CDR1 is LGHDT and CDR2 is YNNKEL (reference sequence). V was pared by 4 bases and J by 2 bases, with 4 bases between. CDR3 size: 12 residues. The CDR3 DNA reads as TGTGCCAGCAGCCGACTCACAGATACGCAGTATTTT. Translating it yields CASSRLTDTQYF.

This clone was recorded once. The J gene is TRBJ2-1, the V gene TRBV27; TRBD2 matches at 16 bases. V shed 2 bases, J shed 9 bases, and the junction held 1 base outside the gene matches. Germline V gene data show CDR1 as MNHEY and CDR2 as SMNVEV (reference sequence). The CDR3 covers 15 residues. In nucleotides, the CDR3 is TGTGCCAGCAGTTTAGGGACTAGCGGGAGGGGTGAGCAGTTCTTC. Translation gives CASSLGTSGRGEQFF.

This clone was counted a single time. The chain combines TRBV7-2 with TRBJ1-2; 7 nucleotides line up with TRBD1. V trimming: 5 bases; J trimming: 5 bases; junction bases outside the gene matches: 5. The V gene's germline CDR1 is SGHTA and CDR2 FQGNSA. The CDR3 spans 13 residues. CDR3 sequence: CASSQTGFYGYTF. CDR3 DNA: TGTGCCAGCAGCCAGACAGGGTTTTATGGCTACACCTTC.

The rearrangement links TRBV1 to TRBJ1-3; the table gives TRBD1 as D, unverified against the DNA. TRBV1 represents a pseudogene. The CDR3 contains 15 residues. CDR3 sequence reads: CTSSQDQGRGNTIYF. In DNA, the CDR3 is TGCACCAGCAGCCAAGATCAGGGGCGGGGAAACACCATATATTTT.

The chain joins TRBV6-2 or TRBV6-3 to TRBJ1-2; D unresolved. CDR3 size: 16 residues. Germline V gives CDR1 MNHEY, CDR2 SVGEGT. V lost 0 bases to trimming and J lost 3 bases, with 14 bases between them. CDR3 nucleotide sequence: TGTGCCAGCAGTTACTCGGCCTTTGGCGGTGACTATGGCTACACCTTC. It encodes CASSYSAFGGDYGYTF.

In nucleotides, the CDR3 is TGTGCCAGCAGCACGACTAGCGGGACCTCCTACGAGCAGTACTTC. It is translated as CASSTTSGTSYEQYF. The chain carries TRBV5-5 and TRBJ2-7; 11 nucleotides line up with TRBD2. The CDR3 covers 15 residues. Germline CDR1 and CDR2: SGHKS and YYEKEE (reference sequence). V gave up 4 bases and J gave up 0 bases; unmatched junction bases: 3.

CDR3 sequence (DNA): TGTGCCAGCAGCAATTGGGACACCGGGTCCTACGAGCAGTACTTC. Its protein is CASSNWDTGSYEQYF. The V call is TRBV7-9, the J call TRBJ2-7, with a weak D call TRBD1 (6 bases). Germline V gene sequence: CDR1 SEHNR, CDR2 FQNEAQ (reference sequence). The CDR3 length is 15 residues. V lost 5 bases and J 1 base, leaving 15 bases between the germline ends.

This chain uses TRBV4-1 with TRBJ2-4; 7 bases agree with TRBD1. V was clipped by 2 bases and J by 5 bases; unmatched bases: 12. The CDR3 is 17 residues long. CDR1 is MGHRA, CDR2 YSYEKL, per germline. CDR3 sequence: CASSQRRQGKGENIQYF. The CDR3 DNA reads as TGCGCCAGCAGCCAAAGACGACAGGGCAAAGGCGAAAACATTCAGTACTTC.